The 3 T cell receptor beta chains below all came from one sample that was sequenced in a study of cytomegalovirus exposure and HLA in healthy donors. With 60 Vbeta and 13 Jbeta primers, the PCR was carried out. Sequencing used immunoSEQ multiplex PCR; TCRdb keeps in-frame clones, though not all of them. The table has about 210,000 clones, just under 80% seen once. Sample: PBMCs. The receptors were gathered from a boy aged 5-17 years in good health and CMV-seronegative.

Remarks on this clone: Additional DNA sequences in this sample encode the identical CDR3. V gene TRBV13 combines with J gene TRBJ1-3; TRBD1 is a possible D gene (5 bases). CDR1 is PRHDT, CDR2 FYEKMQ, per germline (reference sequence). Between the trimmed V and J ends, which lost 5 bases and 2 bases, there was a span of 10 bases. CDR3 length: 14 amino acids. CDR3 sequence reads: CASSPRGTGNTIYF. CDR3 in DNA: TGTGCCAGCAGCCCTCGGGGGACTGGAAACACCATATATTTT.

The V and J genes are TRBV2 and TRBJ2-1, with D tentatively TRBD2 (7 bases). The V gene's germline CDR1 is SNHLY and CDR2 FYNNEI. Trimming cost V 8 bases and J 4 bases, with 15 bases left between them. The CDR3 loop spans 14 amino acids. As DNA, the CDR3 is TGTGCCAGCCGCGGAGGGGGGGCTTACAATGAGCAGTTCTTC. Encoded protein: CASRGGGAYNEQFF.

The gene calls are TRBV19 and TRBJ2-7; 7 bases are shared with TRBD2. V lost 6 bases to trimming and J lost 4 bases; unmatched junction nucleotides: 6. CDR3 length: 13 residues. Germline V lookup: CDR1 LNHDA, CDR2 SQIVND (reference sequence). DNA of the CDR3: TGTGCCAGTAGGGAGACTAGCTCATACGAGCAGTACTTC. Residues: CASRETSSYEQYF.